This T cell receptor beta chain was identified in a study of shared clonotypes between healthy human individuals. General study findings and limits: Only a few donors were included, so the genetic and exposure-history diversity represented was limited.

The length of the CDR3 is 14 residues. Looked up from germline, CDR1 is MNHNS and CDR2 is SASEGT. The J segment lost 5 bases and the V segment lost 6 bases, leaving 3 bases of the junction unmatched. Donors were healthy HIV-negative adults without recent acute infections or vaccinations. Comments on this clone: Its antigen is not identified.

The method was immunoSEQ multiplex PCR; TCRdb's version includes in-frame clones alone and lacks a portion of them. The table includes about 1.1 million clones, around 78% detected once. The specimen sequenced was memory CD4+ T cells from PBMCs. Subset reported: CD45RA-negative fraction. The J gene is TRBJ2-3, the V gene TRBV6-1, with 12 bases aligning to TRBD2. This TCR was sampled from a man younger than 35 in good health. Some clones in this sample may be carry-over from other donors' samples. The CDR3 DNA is TGTGCCAGCAGGAGGGGACTAGCGGGAGATACGCAGTATTTT. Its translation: CASRRGLAGDTQYF.